The clone carrying this T cell receptor (beta chain) was picked up one time. Antigen unknown. The naive CD8 fraction comprised CD45RO-negative cells positively selected for CCR7 and excluded terminally differentiated effector memory CD45RA+ cells. The entry originates in a study of shared clonotypes between healthy human individuals. Background on the study: Contributing individuals were a couple of females and three males aged 18 to 49. Per-donor plates numbered three CD4 naive, three CD4 memory, two CD8 naive and one CD8 memory. Study results and limitations: Generally, naive subsets came out with larger estimated richness than memory subsets.

V was shortened by 1 base and J by 5 bases, with 12 bases between the two germline ends. The germline CDR1 and CDR2 sequences are LGHNA and YNFKEQ. CDR3 length equals 14 residues. Several immunoSEQ plates held equal portions of the genomic DNA taken from each subset. Measured with immunoSEQ multiplex PCR; TCRdb has only the in-frame clones, and not every one. The table has about 800,000 clones, around 96% seen once. Material for sequencing was naive CD8+ T cells sorted from blood. The J gene is TRBJ2-7, the V gene TRBV4-2; tentatively, D is TRBD2 (6 bases). The source of this sequence is a man aged 25 to 40 in good health. Here the CDR3 DNA reads TGTGCCAGCAGCCAAGCGGGACTTTACGACGAGCAGTACTTC. Protein product: CASSQAGLYDEQYF.